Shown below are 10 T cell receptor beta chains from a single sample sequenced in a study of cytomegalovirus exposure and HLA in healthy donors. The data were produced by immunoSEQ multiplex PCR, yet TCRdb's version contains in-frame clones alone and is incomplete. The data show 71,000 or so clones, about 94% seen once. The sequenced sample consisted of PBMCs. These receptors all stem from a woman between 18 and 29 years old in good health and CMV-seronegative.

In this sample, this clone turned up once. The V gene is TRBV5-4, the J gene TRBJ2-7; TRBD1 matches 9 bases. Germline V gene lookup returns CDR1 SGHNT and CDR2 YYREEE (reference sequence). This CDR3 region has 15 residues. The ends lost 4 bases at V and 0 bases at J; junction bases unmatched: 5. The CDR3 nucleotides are TGTGCCAGCAGCGTTGGGACAGGGATCTCCTACGAGCAGTACTTC. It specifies CASSVGTGISYEQYF.

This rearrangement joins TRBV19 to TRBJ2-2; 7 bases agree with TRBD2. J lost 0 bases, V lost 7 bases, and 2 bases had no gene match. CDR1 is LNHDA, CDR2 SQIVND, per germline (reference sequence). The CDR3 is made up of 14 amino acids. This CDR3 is CASMTSPNTGELFF. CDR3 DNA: TGTGCCAGTATGACTAGCCCGAACACCGGGGAGCTGTTTTTT.

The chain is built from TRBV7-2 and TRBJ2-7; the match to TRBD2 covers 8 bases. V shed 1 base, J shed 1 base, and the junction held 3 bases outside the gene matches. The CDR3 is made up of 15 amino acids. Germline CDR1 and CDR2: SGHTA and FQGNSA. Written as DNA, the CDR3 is TGTGCCAGCAGCTTAGGAGCGGGGGCGTCCTACGAGCAGTACTTC. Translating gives CASSLGAGASYEQYF.

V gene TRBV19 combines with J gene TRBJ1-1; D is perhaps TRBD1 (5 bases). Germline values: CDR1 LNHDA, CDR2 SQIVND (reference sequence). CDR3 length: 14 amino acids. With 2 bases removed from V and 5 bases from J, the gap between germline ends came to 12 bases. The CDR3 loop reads CASSIRGLGTEAFF. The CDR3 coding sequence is TGTGCCAGTAGTATAAGGGGCCTAGGGACTGAAGCTTTCTTT.

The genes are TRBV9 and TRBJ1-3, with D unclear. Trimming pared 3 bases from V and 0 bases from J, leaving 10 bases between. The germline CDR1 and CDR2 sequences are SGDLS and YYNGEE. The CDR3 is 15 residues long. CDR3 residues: CASSGKEVSGNTIYF. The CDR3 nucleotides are TGTGCCAGCAGCGGCAAAGAGGTCTCTGGAAACACCATATATTTT.

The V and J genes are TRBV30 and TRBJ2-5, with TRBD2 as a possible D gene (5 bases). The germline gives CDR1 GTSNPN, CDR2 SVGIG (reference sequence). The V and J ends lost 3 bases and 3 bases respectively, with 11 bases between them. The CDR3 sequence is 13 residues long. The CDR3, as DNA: TGTGCCTGGAGCACTCCGAGGGAAGAGACCCAGTACTTC. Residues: CAWSTPREETQYF.

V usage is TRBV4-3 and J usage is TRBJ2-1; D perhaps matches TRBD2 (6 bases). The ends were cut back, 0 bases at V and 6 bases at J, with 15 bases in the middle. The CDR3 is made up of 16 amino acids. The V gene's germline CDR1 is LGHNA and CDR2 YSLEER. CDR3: CASSQDVTSFPNEQFF. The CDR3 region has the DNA TGCGCCAGCAGCCAAGATGTCACTAGCTTCCCCAATGAGCAGTTCTTC.

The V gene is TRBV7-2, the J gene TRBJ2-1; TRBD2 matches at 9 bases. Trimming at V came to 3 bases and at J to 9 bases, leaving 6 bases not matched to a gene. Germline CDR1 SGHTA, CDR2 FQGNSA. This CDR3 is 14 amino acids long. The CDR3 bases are TGTGCCAGCAGCTTCCTTAGCGGGAGTGCTGAGCAGTTCTTC. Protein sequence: CASSFLSGSAEQFF.

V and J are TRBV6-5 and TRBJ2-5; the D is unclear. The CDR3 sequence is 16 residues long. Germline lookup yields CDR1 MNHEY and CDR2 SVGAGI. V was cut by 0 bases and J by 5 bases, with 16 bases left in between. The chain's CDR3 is CASSYSRPAAGETQYF. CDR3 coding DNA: TGTGCCAGCAGTTACTCCCGCCCCGCAGCCGGGGAGACCCAGTACTTC.

The CDR3 bases are TGTGCCAGCAGTTTATCGGCAGACTACGAGCAGTACTTC. It encodes CASSLSADYEQYF. The chain employs TRBV27 and TRBJ2-7; D gene unclear. Germline-derived CDR1 and CDR2 are MNHEY and SMNVEV (reference sequence). The length of the CDR3 is 13 residues. The V gene lost 0 bases and the J gene lost 3 bases, with 6 bases spanning the gap.